Reported below is one T cell receptor (beta chain). Its antigen is unknown. This specimen belongs to a study of shared clonotypes between healthy human individuals. Study summary: Researchers assigned three CD4 naive, three CD4 memory, two CD8 naive and one CD8 memory plate to each donor.

In the study's own analysis: Junction-only immunoSEQ data arrived without quality scores, meaning filtering differed. Sequencing was performed with immunoSEQ multiplex PCR; in TCRdb, only in-frame clones are kept and a portion is missing. That table gives V, J and clone size, and the DNA gave D and trimming. The repertoire holds 800,000 to 1,200,000 clones, with about four fifths as singletons. The CDR3 spans 13 residues. From germline, CDR1 is MDHEN and CDR2 SYDVKM. The V and J ends lost 10 bases and 1 base respectively, with 10 bases between them. Overall study results and limits: Represented diversity, genetic and exposure-history alike, was limited by few donors. An expected dependence of interdonor clonotype sharing on sequencing depth was noted.

The chain carries TRBV28 and TRBJ2-2; a possible D gene is TRBD2 (5 bases). The sequenced material came from memory CD4+ T cells from PBMCs. Subset meaning: CD45RA-negative fraction. This receptor was identified in a man aged 18 to 35 in good health. Some clones in this sample may be carry-over from other donors' samples. The CDR3: CATRRGNTGELFF. Written as DNA, the CDR3 is TGTGCCACCAGACGGGGGAACACCGGGGAGCTGTTTTTT.